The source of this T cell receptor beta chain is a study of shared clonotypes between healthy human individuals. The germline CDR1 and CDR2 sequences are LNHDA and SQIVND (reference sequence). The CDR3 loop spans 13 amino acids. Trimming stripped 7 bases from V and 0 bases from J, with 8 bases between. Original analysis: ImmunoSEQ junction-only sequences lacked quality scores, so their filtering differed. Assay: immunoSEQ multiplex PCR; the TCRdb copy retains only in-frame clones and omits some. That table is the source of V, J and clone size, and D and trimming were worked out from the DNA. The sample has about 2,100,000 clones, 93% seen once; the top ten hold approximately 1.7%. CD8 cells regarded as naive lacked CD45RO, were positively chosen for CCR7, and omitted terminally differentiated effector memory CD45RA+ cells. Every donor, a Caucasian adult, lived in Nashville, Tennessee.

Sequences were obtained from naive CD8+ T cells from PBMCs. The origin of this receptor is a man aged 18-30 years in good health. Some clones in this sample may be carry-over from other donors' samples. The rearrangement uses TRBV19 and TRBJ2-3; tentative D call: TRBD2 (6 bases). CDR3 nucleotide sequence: TGTGCCAGTACGGAGGGAAGCACAGATACGCAGTATTTT. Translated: CASTEGSTDTQYF. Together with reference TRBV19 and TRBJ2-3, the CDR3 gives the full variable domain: DGGITQSPKYLFRKEGQNVTLSCEQNLNHDAMYWYRQDPGQGLRLIYYSQIVNDFQKGDIAEGYSVSREKKESFPLTVTSAQKNPTAFYLCASTEGSTDTQYFGPGTRLTVL.